The 4 T cell receptor beta chains below all came from one sample that was sequenced in a study of cytomegalovirus exposure and HLA in healthy donors. Using immunoSEQ multiplex PCR, the repertoire was profiled, and TCRdb retains in-frame clones only, with some absent. The top ten hold roughly 1.2% of the sample, which has some 130,000 clones, 75% to 90% seen once. Material: PBMCs. These receptors originate from a woman aged 18-35 years in good health and CMV-seronegative.

The chain links TRBV5-1 to TRBJ2-1; the D is unclear. Germline CDR1 reads SGHRS; CDR2 reads YFSETQ. The CDR3 covers 14 residues. Trimming took 0 bases from V and 7 from J, leaving 11 bases between them. CDR3 sequence reads: CASSLDILVNEQFF. The CDR3 DNA reads as TGCGCCAGCAGCTTGGACATTTTGGTTAATGAGCAGTTCTTC. The entire variable domain, with the rest obtained from reference TRBV5-1 and TRBJ2-1, is as follows: KAGVTQTPRYLIKTRGQQVTLSCSPISGHRSVSWYQQTPGQGLQFLFEYFSETQRNKGNFPGRFSGRQFSNSRSEMNVSTLELGDSALYLCASSLDILVNEQFFGPGTRLTVL.

V usage is TRBV6-1 and J usage is TRBJ2-5, with D tentatively TRBD2 (6 bases). V lost 2 bases, J lost 6 bases, and 13 bases lay in between. The germline CDR1 and CDR2 sequences are MNHNS and SASEGT. This CDR3 contains 14 residues. CDR3 in amino acids: CASSESRGRQTQYF. DNA of the CDR3: TGTGCCAGCAGTGAATCACGGGGGAGGCAGACCCAGTACTTC.

The chain has TRBV14 and TRBJ1-6; perhaps TRBD1 as D (5 bases). There are 13 residues in the CDR3. The germline V gene has CDR1 SGHDN and CDR2 FVKESK. Trimming removed 7 bases at V and 4 bases at J, with 8 bases between. CDR3 amino acids: CASKGQYNSPLHF. The CDR3 DNA sequence: TGTGCCAGCAAGGGGCAGTATAATTCACCCCTCCACTTT.

V gene TRBV6-5 combines with J gene TRBJ2-7, with D possibly being TRBD1 (5 bases). CDR1 and CDR2 (germline): MNHEY, SVGAGI. Between the trimmed V and J ends, which lost 6 bases and 2 bases, there was a span of 14 bases. This CDR3 is built from 14 residues. CDR3 in amino acids: CASSRSGITYEQYF. In nucleotides, the CDR3 is TGTGCCAGCAGCCGCTCAGGGATTACCTACGAGCAGTACTTC.